This T cell receptor beta chain was observed in a study of T cells in Graves' hyperthyroidism and ophthalmopathy. Study results and caveats: Researchers report that a 13 V-J model separated ophthalmopathy from stable hyperthyroidism.

TCR beta CDR3 sequences were amplified from RNA transcripts. HTBI primers were used for first-round RT-PCR of the TCR CDR3. TCRdb recomputed calls from the multiplex PCR reads with MiXCR, one row per CDR3 protein. The table records roughly 740,000 distinct CDR3 sequences, about 15% of them present only once. This clonotype came up many times. The antigen remains undetermined. Trimming cost V 3 bases and J 6 bases, with 11 bases left between them. The CDR3 runs 13 residues. Germline-derived CDR1 and CDR2 are SGHTA and FQGTGA. A lack of ophthalmopathy progression within 18 months defined stable Graves' hyperthyroidism. Criteria for exclusion of patients were uncontrolled infection, other autoimmune disease, pregnancy or lactation. Each diagnosis was grounded in clinical symptoms, serum thyroxine and TRAb, thyroid ultrasound, and orbital computed tomography.

This chain links TRBV7-3 with TRBJ1-1, with D possibly being TRBD1 (5 bases). Sequencing input: blood. The receptor was derived from a man aged 18 to 30 with Graves' hyperthyroidism. CDR3 amino acids: CASSFAPGSEAFF. The CDR3 DNA reads TGTGCCAGCAGCTTCGCGCCAGGGTCTGAAGCTTTCTTT.